This T cell receptor (beta chain) was sequenced for a study of T cell responses to AZD1222 COVID-19 vaccine. Study results and limitations: Clonal diversity may have been underestimated in mostly white British donors. Repertoires were sampled only after the peak T cell response.

Germline lookup yields CDR1 SGDLS and CDR2 YYNGEE. Trimming took 4 bases from V and 4 from J; bases not matched to a gene: 9. The CDR3 is made up of 15 amino acids. In the case of this clone: The antigen is unknown.

The protocol was immunoSEQ multiplex PCR, while the TCRdb copy is restricted to in-frame clones and leaves out a portion. Found here are around 92,000 clones, about 90% of them singletons; the top ten hold around 8.1%. The material was peripheral blood, obtained on day 0 of AZD1222 vaccination. This TCR came from an adult in good health. This chain connects TRBV9 to TRBJ2-7; TRBD2 matches 9 bases. The CDR3 loop is CASSSRSGSWYEQYF. The CDR3 nucleotides read TGTGCCAGCAGCTCCCGTAGCGGGAGTTGGTACGAGCAGTACTTC.